The sequence of this T cell receptor beta chain was determined in a study of beta chain features in type 1 diabetes. As every portion of the isolated RNA was reverse transcribed, the sequencing read expressed TCRB transcripts. Here immunoSEQ multiplex PCR was the method, and the copy in TCRdb shows in-frame clones only, minus some. Of under 150,000 clones in the sample, around a sixth were seen once. Comments on this clone: As yet, its antigen is unknown.

Study observations and caveats: For type 1 diabetes patients, VDJ junctions showed fewer insertions and more deletions. Cells with high TCR expression could be over-represented when cDNA is sequenced. TCRB CDR3s from Type 1 diabetes patients were moderately but significantly shorter in all four CD4+ subsets.

V gave up 1 base and J gave up 2 bases; unmatched junction bases: 14. This CDR3 region has 18 residues. CDR1 is SGHRS and CDR2 is YFSETQ in the germline V gene. The specimen sequenced was central memory CD4+ T cells from blood. This TCR was recovered from a man younger than 30 with type 1 diabetes. The chain employs TRBV5-1 and TRBJ2-5; 7 bases align to TRBD2. The CDR3 spells CASSLWWSSGSMQETQYF. CDR3 DNA sequence: TGCGCCAGCAGCTTGTGGTGGTCTAGCGGTTCGATGCAAGAGACCCAGTACTTC.